The 8 T cell receptor beta chains reported below all come from one sample, sequenced in a study of technical replicates of blood from several donors. Clones were sequenced by immunoSEQ multiplex PCR, and TCRdb holds only the in-frame ones, with some missing. The data show about 61,000 clones, with more than 95% seen just once and 0.15% to 0.25% held by the top ten. Material for sequencing was T cells isolated from PBMCs. The receptors stem from a human donor in good health.

This chain links TRBV28 with TRBJ1-2; D is undetermined. Trimming took 3 bases from V and 6 from J, leaving 5 bases between them. Looked up from germline, CDR1 is MDHEN and CDR2 is SYDVKM. The CDR3 has 11 residues. The CDR3 reads CASSFTDGYTF. For the CDR3, the DNA is TGTGCCAGCAGTTTCACGGATGGCTACACCTTC.

The rearrangement joins TRBV23-1 to TRBJ1-3, with TRBD1 matching 7 bases. TRBV23-1 is annotated as an ORF whose role is uncertain. The length of the CDR3 is 15 residues. V was clipped by 7 bases and J by 4 bases; unmatched bases: 10. This CDR3 reads CASIPPQGQGNTIYF. For the CDR3, the DNA is TGCGCCAGCATTCCACCACAGGGACAGGGAAACACCATATATTTT.

V and J are TRBV4-1 and TRBJ2-3; D is perhaps TRBD2 (6 bases). Trimming stripped 1 base from V and 0 bases from J, with 11 bases between. Germline CDR1 reads MGHRA; CDR2 reads YSYEKL. The CDR3 is made up of 16 amino acids. CDR3 residues: CASSQVVGGSTDTQYF. CDR3 nucleotide sequence: TGCGCCAGCAGCCAAGTCGTGGGAGGAAGCACAGATACGCAGTATTTT.

This clone was detected once. The chain joins TRBV5-1 to TRBJ2-5; 13 positions agree with TRBD2. Germline CDR1 reads SGHRS; CDR2 reads YFSETQ. The ends lost 4 bases at V and 2 bases at J; junction bases unmatched: 5. This CDR3 is 16 amino acids long. CDR3 loop: CASSLRLAGGQETQYF. The CDR3 DNA sequence: TGCGCCAGCAGCCTAAGACTAGCGGGAGGTCAAGAGACCCAGTACTTC.

V is TRBV7-3 and J is TRBJ2-5; D is possibly TRBD2 (7 bases). Between the trimmed V and J ends, which lost 0 bases and 1 base, there was a span of 9 bases. Per the germline V gene, CDR1 is SGHTA and CDR2 is FQGTGA. This CDR3 has 15 amino acids. CDR3 residues: CASSLTGGLQETQYF. Written as DNA, the CDR3 is TGTGCCAGCAGCTTAACGGGGGGGCTCCAAGAGACCCAGTACTTC. Full variable domain (missing parts from reference TRBV7-3 and TRBJ2-5): GAGVSQTPSNKVTEKGKYVELRCDPISGHTALYWYRQSLGQGPEFLIYFQGTGAADDSGLPNDRFFAVRPEGSVSTLKIQRTERGDSAVYLCASSLTGGLQETQYFGPGTRLLVL.

The chain joins TRBV21-1 to TRBJ1-1; TRBD1 reflects the table's D call only, with no check against the DNA. TRBV21-1 is annotated as a pseudogene. CDR3 length: 18 residues. CDR3 in amino acids: CASSKVDRAGRLNTEAFF. CDR3 nucleotide sequence: TGTGCCAGCAGCAAAGTCGACAGGGCTGGAAGGTTGAACACTGAAGCTTTCTTT.

The chain carries TRBV30 and TRBJ1-4; D not certain. The CDR3 is 14 amino acids. V was shortened by 2 bases and J by 3 bases, with 10 bases between the two germline ends. Germline loops: CDR1 GTSNPN, CDR2 SVGIG (reference sequence). CDR3 residues: CAWSLLRANEKLFF. CDR3 DNA sequence: TGTGCCTGGAGTCTCTTGCGGGCTAATGAAAAACTGTTTTTT.

A note on this clone: At one boundary the junction diverges from the germline segment, which might be a read error. The chain combines TRBV13 with TRBJ1-1; 11 bases align to TRBD1. The germline gives CDR1 PRHDT, CDR2 FYEKMQ (reference sequence). The CDR3 length is 14 residues. CDR3 in amino acids: CASTLEGTGGKAFF. CDR3 bases: TGTGCCAGCACCTTAGAAGGGACAGGGGGGAAAGCTTTCTTT.